A single sample is the source of the 12 T cell receptor beta chains below, sequenced in a study of neurological immune-mediated disorders (dated by TCRdb to about 2019). Receptors were amplified or captured by 5' RACE. Sequencing was performed on an Illumina HiSeq 2500. TCRdb itself trimmed the public reads at Q25 with fastp, ran MiXCR and retained productive beta chains. Here each entry gathers all rows of one CDR3 protein and keeps the most common genes and DNA. The sample table lists tens of thousands of distinct CDR3 sequences, about 4.9% of them with a count of one. 5.5% to 8% of the sample comes from the top ten. Sequenced sample: PBMCs. These receptors were taken from a man aged 30 to 39 with multiple sclerosis.

V usage is TRBV12-5 and J usage is TRBJ1-1, with 7 positions matching TRBD1. Losses at the gene ends were 4 bases for V and 8 bases for J; bases not matched to a gene: 7. In germline, CDR1 is LGHNT, CDR2 FRNRAP. The CDR3 has 13 amino acids. This chain's CDR3 is CASGSNTGAEAFF. Written as DNA, the CDR3 is TGTGCTAGTGGTTCCAATACAGGGGCGGAAGCTTTCTTT.

This clonotype has at least ten counts. The rearrangement uses TRBV5-1 and TRBJ2-7, with 7 positions matching TRBD1. The CDR3 is made up of 14 amino acids. Looked up from germline, CDR1 is SGHRS and CDR2 is YFSETQ. V was pared by 0 bases and J by 3 bases, with 3 bases of the junction left unmatched. The DNA of the CDR3 is TGCGCCAGCAGCTTGGAGGGGGCCCACTACGAGCAGTACTTC. It specifies CASSLEGAHYEQYF. Using reference TRBV5-1 and TRBJ2-7 for the parts outside the CDR3, the full variable domain is KAGVTQTPRYLIKTRGQQVTLSCSPISGHRSVSWYQQTPGQGLQFLFEYFSETQRNKGNFPGRFSGRQFSNSRSEMNVSTLELGDSALYLCASSLEGAHYEQYFGPGTRLTVT.

In its sample, this clonotype was seen many times. This chain connects TRBV12-3 or TRBV12-4 to TRBJ2-7, with TRBD1 matching over 8 bases. After removal of 6 bases from V and 3 bases from J, the junction contained 4 bases not matched to a gene. CDR3 length: 13 residues. In DNA, the CDR3 is TGTGCCAGCAGCTGGGACAGGAACTACGAGCAGTACTTC. It translates to CASSWDRNYEQYF.

This clonotype was recorded many times. The chain couples TRBV20-1 to TRBJ1-5; D is undetermined. V was clipped by 3 bases and J by 5 bases, with 11 bases between them. The CDR3 sequence is 13 residues long. In germline, CDR1 is DFQATT, CDR2 SNEGSKA (reference sequence). CDR3 loop: CSASVQTDQPQHF. The CDR3 region has the DNA TGCAGTGCTAGTGTCCAAACCGATCAGCCCCAGCATTTT.

This clonotype was counted many times. CDR3 protein: CASKLLRSKAFF. The CDR3 nucleotides read TGTGCCAGCAAATTATTACGAAGTAAAGCTTTCTTT. The chain is built from TRBV27 and TRBJ1-1; D is ambiguous. This CDR3 contains 12 residues. V gave up 7 bases and J gave up 9 bases, with 15 bases separating them. Germline V gives CDR1 MNHEY, CDR2 SMNVEV (reference sequence).

This clonotype was counted many times. The chain recombines TRBV2 with TRBJ2-7; the D call may be TRBD1 or TRBD2 (5 bases each). The CDR3 consists of 19 residues. V was trimmed by 0 bases and J by 3 bases, leaving 24 bases between them. Germline-derived CDR1 and CDR2 are SNHLY and FYNNEI. CDR3 amino acids: CASSEALGTRRKRYYEQYV. Here the CDR3 DNA reads TGTGCCAGCAGTGAAGCGCTTGGGACCCGACGAAAGAGATACTACGAGCAGTACGTC.

This clonotype was seen ten or more times. The CDR3 is CASSLDRRQGRYTF. The DNA of the CDR3 is TGTGCCAGCAGCTTAGACAGGCGGCAAGGGCGCTACACCTTC. The chain employs TRBV7-8 and TRBJ1-2; D is possibly TRBD1 (5 bases). V was pared by 1 base and J by 9 bases, with 15 bases between. The CDR3 is 14 amino acids. Germline V gene data show CDR1 as SGHVS and CDR2 as FQNEAQ.

This clonotype was recorded many times. The chain carries TRBV20-1 and TRBJ1-4; TRBD1 aligns across 9 bases. This CDR3 has 16 residues. Germline-derived CDR1 and CDR2 are DFQATT and SNEGSKA (reference sequence). V trimming: 6 bases; J trimming: 6 bases; junction bases outside the gene matches: 14. The CDR3 is CSATPRGGQGHEKLFF. DNA of the CDR3: TGCAGTGCCACACCGAGGGGGGGACAGGGACATGAAAAACTGTTTTTT.

The V call is TRBV20-1, the J call TRBJ1-2, with D unresolved. In germline, CDR1 is DFQATT, CDR2 SNEGSKA (reference sequence). This CDR3 region has 16 residues. Trimming stripped 0 bases from V and 0 bases from J, with 14 bases between. In nucleotides, the CDR3 is TGCAGTGCTAGAGAGCGCCCCACAAGAGCTAACTATGGCTACACCTTC. Encoded protein: CSARERPTRANYGYTF.

This clonotype showed up many times. The V call is TRBV11-2, the J call TRBJ2-2; a possible D gene is TRBD2 (5 bases). With 5 bases removed from V and 8 bases from J, the gap between germline ends came to 9 bases. Germline CDR1 SGHAT, CDR2 FQNNGV. The CDR3 is made up of 12 amino acids. The CDR3 sequence is CASSIRGGELFF. The CDR3 coding sequence is TGTGCCAGCAGCATCCGAGGGGGGGAGCTGTTTTTT.

The rearrangement uses TRBV7-9 and TRBJ1-5, with D possibly TRBD1 on 6 matching bases. There are 14 residues in the CDR3. V lost 3 bases and J 4 bases, leaving 10 bases between the germline ends. CDR1 and CDR2 from the germline V gene are SEHNR and FQNEAQ (reference sequence). CDR3 bases: TGTGCCAGCAGCTTCGGGGGCCCGAATCAGCCCCAGCATTTT. Protein: CASSFGGPNQPQHF.

There are a few counts of this clonotype. The chain couples TRBV18 to TRBJ1-2, with D maybe TRBD1 (5 bases). CDR1 and CDR2 from the germline V gene are KGHSH and LQKENI. The V end lost 5 bases, the J end lost 8 bases, and 15 bases lay between the germline ends. The CDR3 spans 13 residues. The CDR3 nucleotides are TGTGCCAGCTCAGGGGTTCGACAGTACGGCTACACCTTC. Protein: CASSGVRQYGYTF. Based on the CDR3 plus reference TRBV18 and TRBJ1-2, the full variable domain is NAGVMQNPRHLVRRRGQEARLRCSPMKGHSHVYWYRQLPEEGLKFMVYLQKENIIDESGMPKERFSAEFPKEGPSILRIQQVVRGDSAAYFCASSGVRQYGYTFGSGTRLTVV.